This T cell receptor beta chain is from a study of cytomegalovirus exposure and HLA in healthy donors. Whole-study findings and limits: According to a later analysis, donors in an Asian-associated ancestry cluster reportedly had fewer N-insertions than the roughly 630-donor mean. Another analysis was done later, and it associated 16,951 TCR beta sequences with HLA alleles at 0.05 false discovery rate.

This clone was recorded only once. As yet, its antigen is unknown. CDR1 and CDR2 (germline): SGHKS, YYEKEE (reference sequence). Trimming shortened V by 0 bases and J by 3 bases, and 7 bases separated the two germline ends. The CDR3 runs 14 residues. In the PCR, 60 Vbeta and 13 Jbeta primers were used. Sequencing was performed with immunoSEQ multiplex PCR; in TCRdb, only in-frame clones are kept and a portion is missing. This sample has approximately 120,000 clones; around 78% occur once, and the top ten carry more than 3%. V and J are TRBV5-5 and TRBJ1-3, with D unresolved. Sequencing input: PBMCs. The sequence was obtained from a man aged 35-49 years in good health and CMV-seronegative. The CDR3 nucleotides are TGTGCCAGCAGCTTGGAAGCATATGGAAACACCATATATTTT. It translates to CASSLEAYGNTIYF.